A selection of T cell receptor beta chains follows, all from one sample in a study of blood T cell repertoires in COVID-19. Repertoires were generated with immunoSEQ multiplex PCR, while TCRdb's copy carries only in-frame clones and drops some. The repertoire includes fewer than 350,000 clones, roughly nine tenths of them detected once, and less than 15% sits in the top ten. Sequencing was performed on peripheral blood. The receptor source for this set is a woman aged 25 to 39 with COVID-19, enrolled during active disease. CDR3s include the opening cysteine and the closing phenylalanine or tryptophan. D genes are given only for firm matches. The size of a clone is reported for some rows only, either as once, few or many, or as a class for expanded clones.

v_gene	j_gene	abundance	d_gene	CDR3aa	CDR3nt
TRBV5-4	TRBJ1-2	once	TRBD1	CASSTTGTGGDGYTF	TGTGCCAGCAGCACAACCGGGACAGGGGGCGATGGCTACACCTTC
TRBV6-5	TRBJ1-6	NA	NA	CASSMGISRGSPLHF	TGTGCCAGCAGTATGGGGATAAGCAGGGGATCACCCCTCCACTTT
TRBV4-1	TRBJ1-1	NA	TRBD1	CASSPHQGEAEAFF	TGCGCCAGCAGCCCACACCAGGGGGAGGCTGAAGCTTTCTTT
TRBV28	TRBJ1-1	NA	NA	CASRRRGWNTEAFF	TGTGCCAGTAGAAGGCGGGGTTGGAACACTGAAGCTTTCTTT
TRBV5-4	TRBJ2-7	NA	TRBD2	CASSPSPSGTTYEQYF	TGTGCCAGCAGCCCAAGTCCTAGCGGGACCACCTACGAGCAGTACTTC
TRBV7-8	TRBJ1-2	NA	TRBD1	CASSLQGARGYTF	TGTGCCAGCAGCCTACAGGGGGCGCGGGGCTACACCTTC
TRBV5-1	TRBJ2-5	few	TRBD1	CASSPGQGGSGETQYF	TGCGCCAGCAGCCCAGGACAGGGGGGTAGTGGGGAGACCCAGTACTTC
TRBV19	TRBJ1-1	NA	NA	CASSIAQGLNTEAFF	TGTGCCAGTAGTATAGCCCAGGGGTTGAACACTGAAGCTTTCTTT
TRBV6-5	TRBJ1-1	few	TRBD1	CASSYGTGLGEAFF	TGTGCCAGCAGTTACGGGACAGGGTTAGGTGAAGCTTTCTTT
TRBV25-1	TRBJ2-4	NA	TRBD1	CASSGWGQGAPNKNIQYF	TGTGCCAGCAGTGGTTGGGGACAGGGGGCCCCAAACAAAAACATTCAGTACTTC
TRBV30	TRBJ1-3	once	TRBD1	CAWSRTGARSGNTIYF	TGTGCCTGGAGTAGAACAGGGGCCCGCTCTGGAAACACCATATATTTT
TRBV6-5	TRBJ1-5	NA	NA	CASSLRVAGQPQHF	TGTGCCAGCAGTCTCCGGGTTGCTGGGCAGCCCCAGCATTTT
TRBV12-3/TRBV12-4	TRBJ1-2	NA	TRBD1	CASSDRVWYGYTF	TGTGCCAGCAGCGACAGGGTTTGGTATGGCTACACCTTC
TRBV7-2	TRBJ2-5	NA	TRBD2	CASGLGGLAAQETQYF	TGTGCCAGCGGCTTGGGTGGACTAGCGGCCCAAGAGACCCAGTACTTC
TRBV2	TRBJ2-1	NA	NA	CASSEGAAVVLEQFF	TGTGCCAGCAGTGAAGGGGCAGCGGTGGTTCTTGAGCAGTTCTTC
TRBV10-2	TRBJ1-6	NA	TRBD1	CASSERRTPGQGQSSYNSPLHF	TGCGCCAGCAGTGAAAGACGGACACCGGGACAGGGGCAAAGCTCCTATAATTCACCCCTCCACTTT
TRBV5-6	TRBJ1-1	NA	NA	CASSLVFGQEAFF	TGTGCCAGCAGCTTGGTATTTGGGCAGGAAGCTTTCTTT
TRBV7-6	TRBJ2-7	once	TRBD1	CASGYRGQGGEQYF	TGTGCCAGCGGATACCGTGGACAGGGTGGCGAGCAGTACTTC
TRBV29-1	TRBJ1-2	NA	TRBD1	CSVGTGGKGYTF	TGCAGCGTTGGGACAGGGGGGAAAGGCTACACCTTC
TRBV4-1	TRBJ1-6	NA	NA	CASSQVTSNSPLHF	TGCGCCAGCAGCCAAGTAACGAGTAATTCACCCCTCCACTTT
TRBV7-2	TRBJ1-5	few	TRBD1	CASSLAVGTVNQPQHF	TGTGCCAGCAGCTTAGCAGTCGGGACAGTCAATCAGCCCCAGCATTTT
TRBV27	TRBJ2-3	NA	TRBD2	CARLKGASGAGDTQYF	TGTGCCAGACTCAAAGGGGCTAGCGGAGCCGGAGATACGCAGTATTTT
TRBV2	TRBJ1-6	NA	NA	CASSEEGINNSPLHF	TGTGCCAGCAGTGAAGAGGGGATCAATAATTCACCCCTCCACTTT
TRBV27	TRBJ2-1	once	TRBD1	CASVAGGLLNEQFF	TGTGCCAGCGTGGCAGGGGGCTTACTCAATGAGCAGTTCTTC
TRBV3-1/TRBV3-2	TRBJ1-2	NA	TRBD1	CASSDSGTGNGYTF	TGTGCCAGCAGCGATTCCGGGACAGGGAATGGCTACACCTTC
TRBV30	TRBJ1-6	NA	TRBD1	CAWSVTLGQIFSPLHF	TGTGCCTGGAGTGTGACATTGGGACAGATCTTCTCACCCCTCCACTTT
TRBV11-3	TRBJ1-6	NA	NA	CASSLAGVNSPLHF	TGTGCCAGCAGCTTAGCCGGGGTAAATTCACCCCTCCACTTT
TRBV5-6	TRBJ1-5	NA	NA	CASSLRSQDNQPQHF	TGTGCCAGCAGCTTAAGGTCGCAGGACAATCAGCCCCAGCATTTT
TRBV19	TRBJ1-5	NA	TRBD1	CASSPDRVQPQHF	TGTGCCAGTAGTCCCGACAGGGTTCAGCCCCAGCATTTT
TRBV12-3/TRBV12-4	TRBJ1-1	NA	NA	CASSFGENTEAFF	TGTGCCAGCAGTTTCGGGGAGAACACTGAAGCTTTCTTT
TRBV19	TRBJ2-1	once	NA	CASSSWTAPYNEQFF	TGTGCCAGTAGTTCTTGGACAGCACCCTACAATGAGCAGTTCTTC
TRBV19	TRBJ1-3	NA	TRBD1	CASRKTGADVNTIYF	TGTGCCAGTCGAAAGACAGGGGCCGACGTAAACACCATATATTTT
TRBV9	TRBJ2-5	NA	TRBD1	CASSVGQGDYETQYF	TGTGCCAGCAGCGTGGGACAGGGGGATTATGAGACCCAGTACTTC
TRBV20-1	TRBJ2-7	NA	TRBD1	CSASEPGQGSYEQYF	TGCAGTGCTAGTGAACCGGGACAGGGCTCCTACGAGCAGTACTTC
TRBV11-2	TRBJ2-7	NA	TRBD2	CASSPDSGESSYEQYF	TGTGCCAGCAGCCCAGATAGCGGGGAGAGCTCCTACGAGCAGTACTTC
TRBV2	TRBJ2-5	once	NA	CASSMGRATQYF	TGTGCCAGCAGTATGGGCAGGGCGACCCAGTACTTC
TRBV4-1	TRBJ2-7	NA	NA	CASSQVGTSYEQYF	TGCGCCAGCAGCCAAGTGGGGACTTCCTACGAGCAGTACTTC
TRBV2	TRBJ1-2	NA	TRBD1	CASSVRQGAQGYTF	TGTGCCAGCAGTGTACGTCAGGGGGCCCAAGGCTACACCTTC
TRBV2	TRBJ1-5	once	NA	CASRPTGIGNQPQHF	TGTGCCAGCAGACCCACAGGGATTGGCAATCAGCCCCAGCATTTT
TRBV28	TRBJ1-1	NA	TRBD1	CASSPHRGTNTEAFF	TGTGCCAGCAGTCCTCACAGGGGGACAAACACTGAAGCTTTCTTT
TRBV27	TRBJ2-7	NA	NA	CASSSSYEQYF	TGTGCCAGCAGCTCCTCCTACGAGCAGTACTTC
TRBV5-6	TRBJ1-2	NA	NA	CASSLFPPAGYGYTF	TGTGCCAGCAGCTTATTCCCCCCCGCGGGCTATGGCTACACCTTC
TRBV28	TRBJ2-7	NA	TRBD2	CASSLLAGLAYEQYF	TGTGCCAGCAGTTTGTTAGCGGGGTTAGCCTACGAGCAGTACTTC
TRBV11-3	TRBJ2-1	NA	NA	CASSLDPVYNEQFF	TGTGCCAGCAGCTTAGATCCGGTCTACAATGAGCAGTTCTTC
TRBV11-2	TRBJ2-1	NA	NA	CASSFRDEQFF	TGTGCCAGCAGCTTTCGGGATGAGCAGTTCTTC
TRBV14	TRBJ2-1	NA	NA	CASSLSYEQFF	TGTGCCAGCAGTCTATCCTATGAGCAGTTCTTC
TRBV6-5	TRBJ1-1	NA	NA	CASRSGPWGAEAFF	TGTGCCAGCAGATCAGGGCCTTGGGGGGCTGAAGCTTTCTTT
TRBV5-4	TRBJ2-1	NA	TRBD2	CASSPGGGADNNEQFF	TGTGCCAGCAGTCCGGGAGGGGGGGCGGATAACAATGAGCAGTTCTTC
TRBV7-7	TRBJ2-5	once	TRBD2	CASSLVAGGIGETQYF	TGTGCCAGCAGCTTAGTAGCGGGGGGCATCGGAGAGACCCAGTACTTC
TRBV6-5	TRBJ2-7	NA	TRBD1	CASRTGQGSYEQYF	TGTGCCAGCAGGACCGGACAGGGCTCCTACGAGCAGTACTTC
TRBV7-9	TRBJ1-3	NA	NA	CASSPRGGAAGNTIYF	TGTGCCAGCAGCCCTAGAGGAGGGGCGGCTGGAAACACCATATATTTT
TRBV6-5	TRBJ1-2	NA	NA	CASSYRAGNYGYTF	TGTGCCAGCAGTTACCGTGCGGGGAACTATGGCTACACCTTC